The T cell receptor beta chain under discussion was sequenced for a study of shared clonotypes between healthy human individuals. CD45RO-negative, CCR7-selected cells formed the naive CD8 fraction, which excluded terminally differentiated effector memory CD45RA+ cells. The data were produced by immunoSEQ multiplex PCR, yet TCRdb's version contains in-frame clones alone and is incomplete. The table lists nearly 2 million clones, about 95% of them singletons. Germline CDR1 reads SEHNR; CDR2 reads FQNEAQ (reference sequence). V was clipped by 6 bases and J by 5 bases; unmatched bases: 17. The CDR3 loop spans 17 amino acids.

The J gene is TRBJ2-3, the V gene TRBV7-9, with 7 nucleotides matching TRBD2. This TCR was sampled from a man aged 18-30 years in good health. Sequencing was done on a sample of naive CD8+ T cells sorted from blood. The chain's CDR3 is CASSPESSGPFEDTQYF. Here the CDR3 DNA reads TGTGCCAGCAGTCCCGAATCTAGCGGTCCTTTCGAAGATACGCAGTATTTT.